One and the same sample provided the 20 T cell receptor beta chains below, sequenced in a study of blood T cell repertoires in COVID-19 (dated by TCRdb to about 2020). Libraries were made using the immunoSEQ multiplex PCR assay. In its TCRdb copy, this immuneACCESS table keeps in-frame sequences only and misses some clones. Where compared with another copy, unresolved V genes explain less than half of these, and the others have no known cause. The sample yields some 390,000 clones; about 88% were counted once. Jointly, the top ten make up around 3% of the sample. The sample was peripheral blood. These receptors originate from a human donor in a cohort sampled during active COVID-19.

The rearrangement uses TRBV6-1 and TRBJ2-7; perhaps TRBD1 as D (5 bases). V lost 2 bases and J lost 7, with 12 bases in between. This CDR3 is built from 13 residues. Germline CDR1 MNHNS, CDR2 SASEGT. The chain's CDR3 is CASSEQGSLEQYF. CDR3 coding DNA: TGTGCCAGCAGTGAACAGGGATCCTTAGAGCAGTACTTC.

The chain joins TRBV3-1 (or the pseudogene TRBV3-2) to TRBJ1-4, with 11 bases that match TRBD1. Germline assignment: CDR1 LGHDT and CDR2 YNNKEL (reference sequence). The CDR3 has 15 amino acids. Germline trimming cut 4 bases from V and 8 bases from J; bases unmatched to any gene: 6. The CDR3 reads CASSRGTGGKEKLFF. The DNA of the CDR3 is TGTGCCAGCAGCCGCGGGACAGGGGGGAAAGAAAAACTGTTTTTT.

This chain connects TRBV19 to TRBJ1-5, with a weak D call TRBD1 (6 bases). Germline CDR1 is LNHDA and CDR2 is SQIVND (reference sequence). V dropped 5 bases and J dropped 4 bases, with 18 bases sitting between them. The CDR3 length is 16 residues. The CDR3 protein is CASSREKGVRNQPQHF. In DNA form, the CDR3 reads TGTGCCAGTAGTCGCGAAAAGGGGGTCCGGAATCAGCCCCAGCATTTT.

This clone was detected once. The CDR3 DNA is TGTGCCAGCAGTCAGGGCGGGAGCGGCTATGAGCAGTTCTTC. Protein: CASSQGGSGYEQFF. This chain links TRBV28 with TRBJ2-1; 7 positions agree with TRBD2. V was clipped by 5 bases and J by 8 bases; unmatched bases: 9. CDR3 size: 14 residues. The germline V gene has CDR1 MDHEN and CDR2 SYDVKM.

This clone appeared a single time. The genes are TRBV30 and TRBJ2-5, with TRBD2 as a possible D gene (6 bases). The V end lost 0 bases, the J end lost 3 bases, and 23 bases lay between the germline ends. The CDR3 contains 18 residues. CDR1 GTSNPN and CDR2 SVGIG come from the germline V gene (reference sequence). CDR3 coding DNA: TGTGCCTGGAGTGTACTCGGGACTGGACCGGACCCAGAAGAGACCCAGTACTTC. This translates into CAWSVLGTGPDPEETQYF.

This rearrangement joins TRBV24-1 to TRBJ1-1; D ambiguous. The CDR3 has 13 amino acids. The germline V and J ends were trimmed by 5 bases and 0 bases, with 6 bases remaining between them. Germline CDR1 KGHDR, CDR2 SFDVKD. This CDR3 is CATSGQMNTEAFF. As DNA, the CDR3 is TGTGCCACCAGTGGGCAGATGAACACTGAAGCTTTCTTT.

The gene calls are TRBV5-1 and TRBJ2-5; the match to TRBD1 covers 10 bases. The CDR3 runs 15 residues. Germline CDR1 is SGHRS and CDR2 is YFSETQ. Germline trimming cut 5 bases from V and 5 bases from J; bases unmatched to any gene: 9. The CDR3 is CASRYSGTGVETQYF. The CDR3 nucleotides are TGCGCCAGCAGGTACTCCGGGACAGGGGTGGAGACCCAGTACTTC. The full variable domain, completed using reference TRBV5-1 and TRBJ2-5, is KAGVTQTPRYLIKTRGQQVTLSCSPISGHRSVSWYQQTPGQGLQFLFEYFSETQRNKGNFPGRFSGRQFSNSRSEMNVSTLELGDSALYLCASRYSGTGVETQYFGPGTRLLVL.

In its sample, this clone was seen a few times. The chain joins TRBV11-3 to TRBJ1-5; 7 bases are shared with TRBD1. The CDR3 is 20 residues long. Germline lookup yields CDR1 SGHNT and CDR2 YENEEA. V lost 1 base, J lost 2 bases, and 17 bases stayed unmatched. The CDR3 here is CASSLAPGQRLTYRNQPQHF. The CDR3 bases are TGTGCCAGCAGCTTAGCCCCGGGACAGCGCCTTACATATCGCAATCAGCCCCAGCATTTT. The full variable domain, rest sourced from reference TRBV11-3 and TRBJ1-5, is EAGVVQSPRYKIIEKKQPVAFWCNPISGHNTLYWYLQNLGQGPELLIRYENEEAVDDSQLPKDRFSAERLKGVDSTLKIQPAELGDSAVYLCASSLAPGQRLTYRNQPQHFGDGTRLSIL.

In regard to this clone: The identical CDR3 is also encoded by other nucleotide sequences in the sample. The chain carries TRBV6-5 and TRBJ2-2; 7 bases fit TRBD1. The germline CDR1 and CDR2 sequences are MNHEY and SVGAGI. V lost 10 bases to trimming and J lost 1 base; unmatched junction nucleotides: 6. The CDR3 covers 14 residues. Here the CDR3 reads CATLDRENTGELFF. CDR3 DNA: TGTGCCACCCTAGACAGGGAGAACACCGGGGAGCTGTTTTTT.

V and J are TRBV7-9 and TRBJ2-5; D is ambiguous. The germline gives CDR1 SEHNR, CDR2 FQNEAQ (reference sequence). The CDR3 totals 11 residues. Deletions cut 3 bases from V and 3 bases from J, with 2 bases between. CDR3 loop: CASSFKETQYF. CDR3 sequence (DNA): TGTGCCAGCAGCTTCAAAGAGACCCAGTACTTC.

The chain employs TRBV29-1 and TRBJ2-1, with 9 positions matching TRBD2. V lost 7 bases to trimming and J lost 10 bases; unmatched junction nucleotides: 11. From germline, CDR1 is SQVTM and CDR2 ANQGSEA. This CDR3 spans 13 amino acids. The CDR3, as DNA: TGCAGCGCCTACGAGCGGGGGGTTGAAGAGCAGTTCTTC. It codes for CSAYERGVEEQFF.

The V call is TRBV27, the J call TRBJ1-3; the match to TRBD1 covers 9 bases. This CDR3 has 15 amino acids. Germline assignment: CDR1 MNHEY and CDR2 SMNVEV (reference sequence). J gave up 1 base and V 6 bases, and 4 bases lay outside the gene matches. The CDR3, as DNA: TGTGCCAGCAGCGTTGACAGGGGGTCTGGAAACACCATATATTTT. Amino acid sequence: CASSVDRGSGNTIYF.

This chain connects TRBV18 to TRBJ1-4, with a possible D match to TRBD1 (6 bases). Per germline, CDR1 KGHSH and CDR2 LQKENI. V was clipped by 3 bases and J by 6 bases, with 20 bases between them. The CDR3 contains 17 residues. Here the CDR3 DNA reads TGTGCCAGCTCACCCTTCCCACCGGGAGGGGGGGATGAAAAACTGTTTTTT. Translating it yields CASSPFPPGGGDEKLFF.

This clone came up a few times. This rearrangement joins TRBV7-2 to TRBJ2-7; no firm D call. Germline-derived CDR1 and CDR2 are SGHTA and FQGNSA. There are 14 residues in the CDR3. The V end was cut by 0 bases, the J end by 2 bases, with 8 bases between. The CDR3 here is CASSLAAAAYEQYF. The CDR3 DNA reads as TGTGCCAGCAGCTTAGCGGCTGCCGCCTACGAGCAGTACTTC.

The chain joins TRBV27 to TRBJ2-3, with D hard to call. Germline CDR1 reads MNHEY; CDR2 reads SMNVEV (reference sequence). Deletions cut 0 bases from V and 2 bases from J, with 6 bases between. This CDR3 is built from 14 residues. CDR3 nucleotides: TGTGCCAGCAGTTTATCAGCGCTCACAGATACGCAGTATTTT. Amino acids: CASSLSALTDTQYF.

J is TRBJ2-5 and V is TRBV30, with 8 bases identical to TRBD2. Trimming removed 5 bases from V and 5 bases from J; junction bases left unmatched: 7. This CDR3 has 13 residues. The germline CDR1 and CDR2 sequences are GTSNPN and SVGIG (reference sequence). CDR3 DNA sequence: TGTGCCTGGCATCGGGGGGGCAGGGAGACCCAGTACTTC. It is translated as CAWHRGGRETQYF.

The rearrangement uses TRBV19 and TRBJ2-3; weak D call: TRBD1 (6 bases). Trimming shortened V by 5 bases and J by 5 bases, and 11 bases separated the two germline ends. Germline V gene data show CDR1 as LNHDA and CDR2 as SQIVND (reference sequence). The CDR3 is made up of 13 amino acids. Written as DNA, the CDR3 is TGTGCCAGTAGTCAGGGGAGTGGAGATACGCAGTATTTT. It is translated as CASSQGSGDTQYF. Drawing the rest from reference TRBV19 and TRBJ2-3, the complete variable domain is DGGITQSPKYLFRKEGQNVTLSCEQNLNHDAMYWYRQDPGQGLRLIYYSQIVNDFQKGDIAEGYSVSREKKESFPLTVTSAQKNPTAFYLCASSQGSGDTQYFGPGTRLTVL.

This chain connects TRBV7-9 to TRBJ1-1; 8 positions match TRBD1. The CDR3 totals 15 residues. V lost 0 bases, J lost 4 bases, and 4 bases stayed unmatched. Germline-derived CDR1 and CDR2 are SEHNR and FQNEAQ (reference sequence). The CDR3 sequence: CASSLAQGAATEAFF. DNA of the CDR3: TGTGCCAGCAGCTTAGCGCAGGGGGCCGCCACTGAAGCTTTCTTT.

The chain employs TRBV28 and TRBJ2-7; unclear D gene. The germline CDR1 and CDR2 sequences are MDHEN and SYDVKM. The CDR3 has 16 amino acids. Trimming removed 3 bases at V and 6 bases at J, with 21 bases between. CDR3 coding DNA: TGTGCCAGCAGTTTGCGGAATCTCTCCCCCTCTCTCGAGCAGTACTTC. Amino acids: CASSLRNLSPSLEQYF.

V and J are TRBV10-1 and TRBJ2-3; possibly TRBD1 for D (6 bases). V was clipped by 5 bases and J by 2 bases, with 11 bases between them. This CDR3 contains 14 residues. The germline gives CDR1 WNHNN, CDR2 SYGVQD (reference sequence). The CDR3 spells CASSTGTFTDTQYF. In DNA, the CDR3 is TGCGCCAGCAGTACAGGGACCTTCACAGATACGCAGTATTTT.